Each of the 30 T cell receptor beta chains below was sequenced from the same sample in a study of cytomegalovirus exposure and HLA in healthy donors. The assay was immunoSEQ multiplex PCR, and TCRdb's table has in-frame clones only and misses some. The repertoire consists of more than 55,000 clones, with 89% occurring once and the leading ten covering 15%. The material sequenced was PBMCs. All receptors derive from a young woman in good health and CMV-seronegative.

The genes are TRBV28 and TRBJ2-7; tentatively, D is TRBD2 (6 bases). This CDR3 spans 13 amino acids. V dropped 6 bases and J dropped 3 bases, with 12 bases sitting between them. CDR1 and CDR2 (germline): MDHEN, SYDVKM. Written as DNA, the CDR3 is TGTGCCAGCAGCAAACCGGGGGTCTACGAGCAGTACTTC. Translation gives CASSKPGVYEQYF.

This clone was observed a handful of times. The rearrangement joins TRBV5-1 to TRBJ2-1; the match to TRBD2 covers 9 bases. The CDR3 is 15 amino acids. J was trimmed by 6 bases and V by 4 bases; bases with no gene match: 8. Looked up from germline, CDR1 is SGHRS and CDR2 is YFSETQ. The CDR3 loop reads CASSPRTSVGNEQFF. CDR3 DNA: TGCGCCAGCAGCCCAAGGACTAGCGTAGGCAATGAGCAGTTCTTC.

Only one count was recorded for this clone. The chain recombines TRBV27 with TRBJ2-2; maybe TRBD2 (5 bases). Trimming took off 6 bases at V and 5 bases at J, with 19 bases between the two ends. In germline, CDR1 is MNHEY, CDR2 SMNVEV (reference sequence). This CDR3 contains 16 residues. The CDR3 DNA follows: TGTGCCAGCAGCCCTTTAGGTCCGTCGGGGACCGGGGAGCTGTTTTTT. This codes for CASSPLGPSGTGELFF.

The V and J genes are TRBV4-2 and TRBJ1-2; D is undetermined. This CDR3 spans 16 amino acids. Germline loops: CDR1 LGHNA, CDR2 YNFKEQ. V lost 0 bases and J 3 bases, leaving 14 bases between the germline ends. The CDR3 nucleotides read TGTGCCAGCAGCCAAGATATTTCCGCGGGCGACTATGGCTACACCTTC. It is translated as CASSQDISAGDYGYTF.

V and J are TRBV10-3 and TRBJ1-2, with a possible D match to TRBD1 (5 bases). The V gene's germline CDR1 is ENHRY and CDR2 SYGVKD. The length of the CDR3 is 15 residues. Trimming left V 6 bases short and J 1 base short, with 15 bases between. CDR3 sequence (DNA): TGTGCCATCAGCGATCCGTCCGGACATAACTATGGCTACACCTTC. Encoded protein: CAISDPSGHNYGYTF.

The chain is built from TRBV9 and TRBJ1-1, with TRBD1 as a possible D gene (6 bases). This CDR3 spans 15 amino acids. Germline CDR1 and CDR2: SGDLS and YYNGEE. Deletions cut 0 bases from V and 5 bases from J, with 14 bases between. CDR3 amino acids: CASSVVSGGGTEAFF. The CDR3 DNA reads TGTGCCAGCAGCGTAGTGTCGGGGGGCGGGACTGAAGCTTTCTTT.

The chain is built from TRBV18 and TRBJ1-2; possibly TRBD1 for D (6 bases). Germline V gene sequence: CDR1 KGHSH, CDR2 LQKENI. This CDR3 has 15 amino acids. Trimming removed 3 bases at V and 4 bases at J, with 15 bases between. The chain's CDR3 is CASSPSGVPGYGYTF. Written as DNA, the CDR3 is TGTGCCAGCTCACCGTCAGGGGTCCCGGGCTATGGCTACACCTTC.

The gene calls are TRBV6-4 and TRBJ2-3, with 7 bases lining up with TRBD2. With V trimmed by 5 bases and J by 1 base, 3 bases remained unmatched. This CDR3 has 14 amino acids. The germline gives CDR1 MRHNA, CDR2 SNTAGT. CDR3 sequence: CASSLREGTDTQYF. The CDR3 bases are TGTGCCAGCAGTCTCCGGGAGGGCACAGATACGCAGTATTTT.

This clone showed up just once. This chain joins TRBV4-1 and TRBJ1-1; 8 bases are shared with TRBD1. The trim removed 4 bases at V and 4 bases at J, leaving 8 bases unmatched. The CDR3 loop spans 15 amino acids. Germline assignment: CDR1 MGHRA and CDR2 YSYEKL. The CDR3: CASSPADREGTEAFF. The CDR3 DNA follows: TGCGCCAGCAGCCCGGCGGACAGGGAGGGCACTGAAGCTTTCTTT.

The chain is built from TRBV5-1 and TRBJ2-3; TRBD1 aligns across 8 bases. J was trimmed by 7 bases and V by 5 bases; bases with no gene match: 9. The germline V gene encodes CDR1 SGHRS and CDR2 YFSETQ. There are 14 residues in the CDR3. The CDR3 sequence is CASRYRTGRNTQYF. In nucleotides, the CDR3 is TGCGCCAGCAGATATCGGACAGGGAGAAATACGCAGTATTTT.

J is TRBJ1-5 and V is TRBV19; D gene uncertain. Trimming left V 3 bases short and J 10 bases short, with 10 bases between. The CDR3 loop spans 12 amino acids. Germline V CDR1 and CDR2: LNHDA, SQIVND (reference sequence). The CDR3 region has the DNA TGTGCCAGTAGTATGAGGGATGGCCCCCAGCATTTT. Translation: CASSMRDGPQHF.

In DNA, the CDR3 is TGTGCCTTGGTAGAGGTTGGATACGAGCAGTACTTC. Its translation is CALVEVGYEQYF. The chain employs TRBV30 and TRBJ2-7; D is unclear. Trimming removed 7 bases at V and 4 bases at J, with 14 bases between. Germline assignment: CDR1 GTSNPN and CDR2 SVGIG (reference sequence). The CDR3 is 12 residues long.

This chain links TRBV5-6 with TRBJ1-5; D is unresolved. CDR1 and CDR2 (germline): SGHDT, YYEEEE. Trimming shortened V by 4 bases and J by 2 bases, and 7 bases separated the two germline ends. There are 13 residues in the CDR3. The CDR3 here is CASSQVGNQPQHF. CDR3 nucleotides: TGTGCCAGCAGCCAAGTAGGCAATCAGCCCCAGCATTTT.

The chain links TRBV7-9 to TRBJ2-5; TRBD2 is a possible D gene (5 bases). This CDR3 spans 15 amino acids. The V end lost 2 bases, the J end lost 3 bases, and 13 bases lay between the germline ends. Germline-derived CDR1 and CDR2 are SEHNR and FQNEAQ (reference sequence). CDR3 bases: TGTGCCAGCAGCTTAATTGTTGGGCGGGAAGAGACCCAGTACTTC. Encoded protein: CASSLIVGREETQYF.

The chain employs TRBV27 and TRBJ2-7; D is perhaps TRBD1 (6 bases). The length of the CDR3 is 14 residues. The V gene lost 6 bases and the J gene lost 2 bases, with 14 bases spanning the gap. Germline V lookup: CDR1 MNHEY, CDR2 SMNVEV (reference sequence). CDR3 bases: TGTGCCAGCAGACTCCCCGGACAGACCTACGAGCAGTACTTC. Translation: CASRLPGQTYEQYF.

This clone was picked up a small number of times. Different DNA sequences within this sample yield the same CDR3. The chain links TRBV6-5 to TRBJ1-6, with 9 nucleotides matching TRBD1. This CDR3 comprises 15 residues. Germline V gene data show CDR1 as MNHEY and CDR2 as SVGAGI. With 0 bases clipped from V and 8 bases from J, the junction kept 2 bases outside the gene matches. The CDR3 DNA reads as TGTGCCAGCAGTTACTCCCGGACAGGGGATTCACCCCTCCACTTT. This encodes CASSYSRTGDSPLHF.

The V call is TRBV30, the J call TRBJ2-7, with 10 bases identical to TRBD2. The junction had 9 bases not matched to a gene; V was cut back by 2 bases and J by 2 bases. CDR3 length equals 16 residues. In germline, CDR1 is GTSNPN, CDR2 SVGIG (reference sequence). CDR3 nucleotide sequence: TGTGCCTGGAGTTTCCCCGGACTAGCGGCTACCTACGAGCAGTACTTC. It translates to CAWSFPGLAATYEQYF.

The chain links TRBV4-3 to TRBJ2-7; 12 bases match TRBD2. This CDR3 has 14 residues. Germline CDR1 and CDR2: LGHNA and YSLEER. The V gene end was trimmed by 4 bases and the J gene end by 4 bases; junction bases not matched to a gene: 2. Written as DNA, the CDR3 is TGCGCCAGCAGCCGACTAGCGGGAGATTACGAGCAGTACTTC. Translation gives CASSRLAGDYEQYF.

This clone appeared a few times. The J gene is TRBJ1-1, the V gene TRBV7-2, with a tentative D call TRBD1 (5 bases). Germline assignment: CDR1 SGHTA and CDR2 FQGNSA. There are 14 residues in the CDR3. V was shortened by 0 bases and J by 3 bases, with 8 bases between the two germline ends. The CDR3 loop reads CASSLALRDTEAFF. The CDR3 region has the DNA TGTGCCAGCAGCTTAGCGCTCAGGGACACTGAAGCTTTCTTT.

The chain has TRBV19 and TRBJ2-1, with D maybe TRBD2 (6 bases). V was pared by 7 bases and J by 8 bases, with 9 bases between. The CDR3 runs to 11 residues. Germline lookup yields CDR1 LNHDA and CDR2 SQIVND (reference sequence). The CDR3 loop reads CASKRVDEQFF. CDR3 in DNA: TGTGCCAGTAAGCGGGTGGATGAGCAGTTCTTC.

The chain couples TRBV10-3 to TRBJ1-6; no clear D. The germline V gene has CDR1 ENHRY and CDR2 SYGVKD. This CDR3 has 14 amino acids. Between the trimmed V and J ends, which lost 8 bases and 5 bases, there was a span of 13 bases. The DNA for the CDR3 is TGTGCCATCGGAGGAGGGCTCGATAATTCACCCCTCCACTTT. Amino acids: CAIGGGLDNSPLHF.

V and J are TRBV7-9 and TRBJ2-7; D not certain. Trimming removed 2 bases at V and 4 bases at J, with 9 bases between. CDR3 size: 13 residues. CDR1 is SEHNR, CDR2 FQNEAQ, per germline (reference sequence). CDR3 sequence: CASSLSIGYEQYF. The CDR3 DNA is TGTGCCAGCAGCTTATCTATCGGGTACGAGCAGTACTTC.

The rearrangement joins TRBV10-3 to TRBJ1-2, with 10 bases identical to TRBD1. Germline assignment: CDR1 ENHRY and CDR2 SYGVKD. The CDR3 contains 15 residues. The trim removed 6 bases at V and 1 base at J, leaving 5 bases unmatched. Here the CDR3 DNA reads TGTGCCATCAGCAACCGGGACAGGGGTAACTATGGCTACACCTTC. This encodes CAISNRDRGNYGYTF.

This chain uses TRBV6-6 with TRBJ1-2; no definite D call. Germline assignment: CDR1 MNHNY and CDR2 SVGAGI (reference sequence). The CDR3 loop spans 12 amino acids. V lost 8 bases and J lost 8, with 15 bases in between. The chain's CDR3 is CASVGSGGGYTF. The DNA of the CDR3 is TGTGCCAGCGTTGGGTCCGGCGGGGGCTACACCTTC.

The rearrangement links TRBV28 to TRBJ1-5; 7 nucleotides line up with TRBD1. V lost 7 bases to trimming and J lost 0 bases; unmatched junction nucleotides: 9. Germline-derived CDR1 and CDR2 are MDHEN and SYDVKM. The length of the CDR3 is 16 residues. The CDR3 region has the DNA TGTGCCAGCAACCCTCACAGGGGAGGTAGCAATCAGCCCCAGCATTTT. Protein product: CASNPHRGGSNQPQHF.

V gene TRBV10-2 combines with J gene TRBJ2-3; TRBD1 might be the D (7 bases). Between the trimmed V and J ends, which lost 6 bases and 5 bases, there was a span of 12 bases. Germline CDR1 WSHSY, CDR2 SAAADI. This CDR3 has 13 residues. CDR3 sequence (DNA): TGCGCCAGCAGGACAGGGACTGGAGATACGCAGTATTTT. This gives the protein CASRTGTGDTQYF.

The chain uses TRBV15 and TRBJ1-5; no clear D gene. The CDR3 loop spans 13 amino acids. Germline V CDR1 and CDR2: LNHNV, YYDKDF (reference sequence). The V end lost 0 bases, the J end lost 9 bases, and 9 bases lay between the germline ends. CDR3 coding DNA: TGTGCCACCAGCAGAGAGCCCCTGCGGCCCCAGCATTTT. Amino acids: CATSREPLRPQHF.

The chain recombines TRBV28 with TRBJ2-7, with D possibly TRBD2 on 5 matching bases. The V and J ends lost 0 bases and 2 bases respectively, with 11 bases between them. In germline, CDR1 is MDHEN, CDR2 SYDVKM. The CDR3 runs to 15 residues. CDR3 bases: TGTGCCAGCAGTTTATGGAGGACGGGGACCTACGAGCAGTACTTC. This encodes CASSLWRTGTYEQYF.

The chain couples TRBV29-1 to TRBJ1-1; D is unclear. Trimming cost V 7 bases and J 2 bases, with 20 bases left between them. The CDR3 runs to 15 residues. The germline CDR1 and CDR2 sequences are SQVTM and ANQGSEA. The CDR3 bases are TGCAGCGGTGGGTTCCGGTTGAGGAAAAACACTGAAGCTTTCTTT. It specifies CSGGFRLRKNTEAFF.

The chain combines TRBV5-6 with TRBJ2-7; 9 nucleotides agree with TRBD2. The CDR3 is made up of 15 amino acids. Germline V gene lookup returns CDR1 SGHDT and CDR2 YYEEEE. The junction had 9 bases not matched to a gene; V was cut back by 4 bases and J by 4 bases. CDR3 loop: CASSDDSSGGYEQYF. The CDR3 DNA sequence: TGTGCCAGCAGCGACGACTCCAGCGGGGGGTACGAGCAGTACTTC.